Below, 6 T cell receptor beta chains from the same sample are listed, as sequenced in a study of T cell repertoires in cytomegalovirus infection (dated by TCRdb to the late 2010s). The treatment or condition label of this sample denotes: in vitro stimulation with specific CMV peptide epitopes to enrich CMV-specific T cells. Sequencing took place on an Illumina HiSeq 1500. TCRdb cleaned the public reads at Q25 with fastp, built clones with MiXCR and kept in-frame beta chains. When rows share a CDR3 protein, they turn into one entry using the most common DNA and genes. In this sample the table shows roughly 570,000 distinct CDR3 sequences, around 40% of which occur a single time. 48% of the sample lies in the top ten. What these receptors recognize is not known. The sample consisted of cultured PBMCs, taken from culture after CMV antigen stimulation. The receptors here all came from a human donor in good health (CMV status not recorded). Some clones in this sample may be carry-over from other donors' samples.

The chain couples TRBV7-2 to TRBJ1-2, with unresolved D. Trimming left V 8 bases short and J 4 bases short, with 11 bases between. Germline loops: CDR1 SGHTA, CDR2 FQGNSA. The CDR3 loop spans 12 amino acids. The CDR3 loop is CASREERYGYTF. The CDR3 nucleotides read TGTGCCAGCCGGGAGGAACGCTATGGCTACACCTTC.

J is TRBJ2-4 and V is TRBV7-2; TRBD1 or TRBD2 may be the D gene (5 bases each). The CDR3 extends over 12 amino acids. The germline V and J ends were trimmed by 0 bases and 12 bases, with 9 bases remaining between them. Germline values: CDR1 SGHTA, CDR2 FQGNSA. The CDR3 sequence: CASSLAGTAQYF. The CDR3 coding sequence is TGTGCCAGCAGCTTAGCCGGGACGGCTCAGTACTTC.

This clonotype was seen just once. V usage is TRBV28 and J usage is TRBJ2-1; TRBD2 matches 8 bases. CDR3 length equals 15 residues. V lost 5 bases, J lost 5 bases, and 8 bases stayed unmatched. Germline CDR1 is MDHEN and CDR2 is SYDVKM. In DNA form, the CDR3 reads TGTGCCAGCAGTCTCGGGGGGGGGGTCGACAATGAGCAGTTCTTC. Encoded protein: CASSLGGGVDNEQFF.

This chain connects TRBV15 to TRBJ2-1; 10 nucleotides agree with TRBD1. The CDR3 extends over 16 amino acids. The V and J ends lost 3 bases and 2 bases, in that order; junction bases with no gene match: 4. Germline CDR1 and CDR2: LNHNV and YYDKDF (reference sequence). Here the CDR3 reads CATSSPGTGAYNEQFF. Written as DNA, the CDR3 is TGTGCCACCAGCAGCCCCGGGACAGGGGCCTACAATGAGCAGTTCTTC. The full variable domain, its missing parts supplied by reference TRBV15 and TRBJ2-1, is DAMVIQNPRYQVTQFGKPVTLSCSQTLNHNVMYWYQQKSSQAPKLLFHYYDKDFNNEADTPDNFQSRRPNTSFCFLDIRSPGLGDTAMYLCATSSPGTGAYNEQFFGPGTRLTVL.

As DNA, the CDR3 is TGTGCCAGTAGGACAGACAACACCGGGGAGCTGTTTTTT. Its protein product is CASRTDNTGELFF. J is TRBJ2-2 and V is TRBV2; perhaps TRBD1 as D (6 bases). The V end was cut by 9 bases, the J end by 2 bases, with 10 bases between. CDR3 size: 13 residues. Germline CDR1 and CDR2: SNHLY and FYNNEI. Looking up the rest from reference TRBV2 and TRBJ2-2 gives the full variable domain: EPEVTQTPSHQVTQMGQEVILRCVPISNHLYFYWYRQILGQKVEFLVSFYNNEISEKSEIFDDQFSVERPDGSNFTLKIRSTKLEDSAMYFCASRTDNTGELFFGEGSRLTVL.

The J gene is TRBJ2-5, the V gene TRBV7-2, with TRBD2 matching 10 bases. V trimming: 3 bases; J trimming: 3 bases; junction bases outside the gene matches: 4. Per the germline V gene, CDR1 is SGHTA and CDR2 is FQGNSA. The CDR3 runs 15 residues. The CDR3 loop is CASSFQRGGKETQYF. As DNA, the CDR3 is TGTGCCAGCAGCTTTCAGCGGGGGGGCAAAGAGACCCAGTACTTC.